This record covers a single T cell receptor beta chain. The data were taken from a study of T cell changes during pregnancy in multiple sclerosis. Sequencing used immunoSEQ multiplex PCR; TCRdb keeps in-frame clones, though not all of them. The table lists roughly 89,000 clones, approximately 95% of them singletons. V shed 5 bases and J 4 bases; nucleotides not matched to a gene: 18. Germline CDR1 and CDR2: MDHEN and SYDVKM. This CDR3 spans 19 amino acids. The rearrangement uses TRBV28 and TRBJ2-1, with 9 bases aligning to TRBD1. Sequenced material: peripheral blood, taken after pregnancy. The sequence derives from a female donor in good health, enrolled as a control in a pregnancy study. DNA for the CDR3: TGTGCCAGCAGTCTCTCCCGGTCACAGGGGGCCACGAATTACAATGAGCAGTTCTTC. Its translation: CASSLSRSQGATNYNEQFF.